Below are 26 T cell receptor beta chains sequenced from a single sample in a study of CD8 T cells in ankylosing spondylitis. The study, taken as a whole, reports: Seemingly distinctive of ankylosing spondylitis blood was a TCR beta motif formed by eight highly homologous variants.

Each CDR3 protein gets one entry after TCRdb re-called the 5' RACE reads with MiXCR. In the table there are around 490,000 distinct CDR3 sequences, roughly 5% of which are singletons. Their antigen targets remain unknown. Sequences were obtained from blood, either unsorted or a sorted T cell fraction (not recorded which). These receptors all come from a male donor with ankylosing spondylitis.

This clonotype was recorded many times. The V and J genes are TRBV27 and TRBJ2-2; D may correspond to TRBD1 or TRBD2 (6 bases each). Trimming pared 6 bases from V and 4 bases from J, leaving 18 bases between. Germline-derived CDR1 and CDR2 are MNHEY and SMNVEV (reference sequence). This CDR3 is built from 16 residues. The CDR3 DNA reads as TGTGCCAGCAGCCTTCCCCGGGGGCGCGCCACCGGGGAGCTGTTTTTT. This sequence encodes CASSLPRGRATGELFF.

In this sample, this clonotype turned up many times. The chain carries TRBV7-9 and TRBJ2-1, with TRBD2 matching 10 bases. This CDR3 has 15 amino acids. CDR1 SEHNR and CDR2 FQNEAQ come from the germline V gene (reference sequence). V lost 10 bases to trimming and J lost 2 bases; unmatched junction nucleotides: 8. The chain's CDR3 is CATRVGLAAYNEQFF. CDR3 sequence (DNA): TGTGCCACCAGGGTTGGACTAGCGGCCTACAATGAGCAGTTCTTC.

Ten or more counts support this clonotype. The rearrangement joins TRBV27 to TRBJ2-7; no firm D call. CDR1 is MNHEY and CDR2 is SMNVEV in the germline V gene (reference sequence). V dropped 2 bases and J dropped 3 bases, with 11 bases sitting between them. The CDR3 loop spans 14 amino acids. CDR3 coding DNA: TGTGCCAGCAGTTTACGAGGCAGCTTCTACGAGCAGTACTTC. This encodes CASSLRGSFYEQYF.

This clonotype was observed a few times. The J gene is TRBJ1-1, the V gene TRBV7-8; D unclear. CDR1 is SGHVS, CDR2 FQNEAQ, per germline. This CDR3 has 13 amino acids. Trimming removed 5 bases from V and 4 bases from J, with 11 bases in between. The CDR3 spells CASSRPGSTEAFF. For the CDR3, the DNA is TGTGCCAGCAGCCGCCCGGGTAGCACTGAAGCTTTCTTT.

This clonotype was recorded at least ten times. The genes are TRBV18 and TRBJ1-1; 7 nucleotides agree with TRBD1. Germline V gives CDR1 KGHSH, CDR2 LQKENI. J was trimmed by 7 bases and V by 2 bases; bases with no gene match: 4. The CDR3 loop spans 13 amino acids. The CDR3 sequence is CASSPGTEGEAFF. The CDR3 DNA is TGTGCCAGCTCACCAGGGACAGAGGGTGAAGCTTTCTTT.

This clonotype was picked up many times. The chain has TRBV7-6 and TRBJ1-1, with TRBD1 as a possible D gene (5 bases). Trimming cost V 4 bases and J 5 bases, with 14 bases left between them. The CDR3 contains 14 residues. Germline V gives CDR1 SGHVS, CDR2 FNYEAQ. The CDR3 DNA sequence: TGTGCCAGCAGCTCCCTCCCCAGGGATACTGAAGCTTTCTTT. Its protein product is CASSSLPRDTEAFF.

CDR3 nucleotide sequence: TGTGCCACCAGTGGCGGGACTAGCGGGAGGGCCATTTCCGGGGAGCTGTTTTTT. Translation: CATSGGTSGRAISGELFF. This rearrangement joins TRBV24-1 to TRBJ2-2; 16 positions match TRBD2. Germline loops: CDR1 KGHDR, CDR2 SFDVKD. Trimming removed 5 bases from V and 6 bases from J; junction bases left unmatched: 8. The CDR3 runs to 18 residues.

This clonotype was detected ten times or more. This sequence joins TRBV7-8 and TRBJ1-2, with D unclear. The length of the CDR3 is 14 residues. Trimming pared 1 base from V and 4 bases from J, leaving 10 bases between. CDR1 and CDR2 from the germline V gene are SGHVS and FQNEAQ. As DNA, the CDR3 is TGTGCCAGCAGCTTAGGGTCGGGAGGCTATGGCTACACCTTC. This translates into CASSLGSGGYGYTF.

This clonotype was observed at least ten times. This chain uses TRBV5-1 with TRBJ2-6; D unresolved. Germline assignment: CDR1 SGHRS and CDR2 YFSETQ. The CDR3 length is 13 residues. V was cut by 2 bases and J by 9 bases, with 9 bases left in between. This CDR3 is CASSLSLGNVLTF. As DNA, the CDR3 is TGCGCCAGCAGCTTATCCCTGGGCAACGTCCTGACTTTC.

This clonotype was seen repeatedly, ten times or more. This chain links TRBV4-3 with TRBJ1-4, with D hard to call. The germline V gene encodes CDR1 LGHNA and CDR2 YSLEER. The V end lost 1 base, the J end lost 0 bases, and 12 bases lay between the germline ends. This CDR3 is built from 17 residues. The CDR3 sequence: CASSQARQIATNEKLFF. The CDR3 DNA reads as TGCGCCAGCAGCCAAGCTAGGCAGATTGCAACTAATGAAAAACTGTTTTTT.

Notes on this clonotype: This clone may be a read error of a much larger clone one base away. The DNA of the CDR3 is TGCAGTGCTGCGACAGGAGCTGAGCAGTTCTTC. Amino acids: CSAATGAEQFF. The chain uses TRBV20-1 and TRBJ2-1, with a possible D match to TRBD1 (6 bases). The V gene lost 5 bases and the J gene lost 9 bases, with 11 bases spanning the gap. This CDR3 contains 11 residues. The germline gives CDR1 DFQATT, CDR2 SNEGSKA (reference sequence).

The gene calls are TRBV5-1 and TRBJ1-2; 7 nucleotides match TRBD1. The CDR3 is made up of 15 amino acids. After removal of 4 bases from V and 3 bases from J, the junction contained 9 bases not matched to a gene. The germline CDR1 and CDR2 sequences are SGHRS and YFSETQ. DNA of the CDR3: TGCGCCAGCAGCCCCGATAAGGGACAGCACTATGGCTACACCTTC. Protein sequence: CASSPDKGQHYGYTF.

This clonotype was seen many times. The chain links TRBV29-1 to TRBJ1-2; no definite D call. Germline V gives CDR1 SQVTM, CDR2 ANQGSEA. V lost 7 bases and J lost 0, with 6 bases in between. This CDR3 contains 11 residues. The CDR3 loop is CSGAANYGYTF. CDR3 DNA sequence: TGCAGCGGAGCGGCTAACTATGGCTACACCTTC. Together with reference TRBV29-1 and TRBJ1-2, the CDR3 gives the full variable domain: SAVISQKPSRDICQRGTSLTIQCQVDSQVTMMFWYRQQPGQSLTLIATANQGSEATYESGFVIDKFPISRPNLTFSTLTVSNMSPEDSSIYLCSGAANYGYTFGSGTRLTVV.

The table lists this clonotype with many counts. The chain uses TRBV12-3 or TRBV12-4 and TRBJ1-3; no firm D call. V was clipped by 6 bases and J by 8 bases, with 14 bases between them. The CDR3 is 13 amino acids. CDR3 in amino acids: CASSGLRRDTIYF. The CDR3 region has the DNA TGTGCCAGCAGCGGACTGCGTCGGGACACCATATATTTT.

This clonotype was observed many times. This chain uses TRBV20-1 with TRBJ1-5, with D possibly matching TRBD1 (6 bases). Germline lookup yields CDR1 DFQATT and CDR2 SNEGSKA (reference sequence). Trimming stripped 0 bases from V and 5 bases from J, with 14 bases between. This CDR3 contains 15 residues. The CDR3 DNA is TGCAGTGCTAGAGATCGCAGGGGAGGTGATCAGCCCCAGCATTTT. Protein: CSARDRRGGDQPQHF.

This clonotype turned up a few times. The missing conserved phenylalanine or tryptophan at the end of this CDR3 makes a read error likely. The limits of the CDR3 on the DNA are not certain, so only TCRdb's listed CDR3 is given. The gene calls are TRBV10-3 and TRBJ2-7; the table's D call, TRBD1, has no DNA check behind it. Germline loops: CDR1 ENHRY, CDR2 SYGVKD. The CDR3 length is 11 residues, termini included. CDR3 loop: CAISDGAQRAL.

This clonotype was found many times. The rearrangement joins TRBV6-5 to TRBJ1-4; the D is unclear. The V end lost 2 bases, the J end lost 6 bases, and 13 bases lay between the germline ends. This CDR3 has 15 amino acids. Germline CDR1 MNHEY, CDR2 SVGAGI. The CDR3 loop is CASSYTVAGYEKLFF. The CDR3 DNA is TGTGCCAGCAGTTACACGGTCGCGGGTTATGAAAAACTGTTTTTT.

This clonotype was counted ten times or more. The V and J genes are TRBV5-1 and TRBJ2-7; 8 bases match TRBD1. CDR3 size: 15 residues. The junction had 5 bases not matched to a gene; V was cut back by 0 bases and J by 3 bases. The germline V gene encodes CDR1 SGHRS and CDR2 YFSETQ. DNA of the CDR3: TGCGCCAGCAGCTTGGTATCCGGGACAGGCTACGAGCAGTACTTC. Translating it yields CASSLVSGTGYEQYF.

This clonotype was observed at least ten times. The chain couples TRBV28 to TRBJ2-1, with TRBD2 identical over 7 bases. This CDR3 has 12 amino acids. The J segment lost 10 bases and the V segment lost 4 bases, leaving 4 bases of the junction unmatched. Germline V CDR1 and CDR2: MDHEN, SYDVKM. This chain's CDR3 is CASSSRTREQFF. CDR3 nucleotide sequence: TGTGCCAGCAGTTCCAGGACTAGGGAGCAGTTCTTC.

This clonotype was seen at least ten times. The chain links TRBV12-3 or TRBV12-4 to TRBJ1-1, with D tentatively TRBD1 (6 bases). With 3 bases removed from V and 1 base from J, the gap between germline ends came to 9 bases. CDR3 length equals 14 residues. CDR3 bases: TGTGCCAGCAGTTTCCACAGGGCGAACACTGAAGCTTTCTTT. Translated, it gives CASSFHRANTEAFF.

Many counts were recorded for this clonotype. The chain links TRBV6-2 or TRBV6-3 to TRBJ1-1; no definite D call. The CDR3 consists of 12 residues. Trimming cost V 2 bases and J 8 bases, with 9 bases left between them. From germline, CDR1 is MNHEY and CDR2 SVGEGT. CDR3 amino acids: CASSYPMGEAFF. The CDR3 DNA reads TGTGCCAGCAGTTACCCGATGGGGGAAGCTTTCTTT.

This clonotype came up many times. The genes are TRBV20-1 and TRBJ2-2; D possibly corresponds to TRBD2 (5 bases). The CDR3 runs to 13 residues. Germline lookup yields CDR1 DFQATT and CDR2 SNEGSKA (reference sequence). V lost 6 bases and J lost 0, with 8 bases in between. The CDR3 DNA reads TGCAGTGCGCGGGCTTCGAACACCGGGGAGCTGTTTTTT. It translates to CSARASNTGELFF.

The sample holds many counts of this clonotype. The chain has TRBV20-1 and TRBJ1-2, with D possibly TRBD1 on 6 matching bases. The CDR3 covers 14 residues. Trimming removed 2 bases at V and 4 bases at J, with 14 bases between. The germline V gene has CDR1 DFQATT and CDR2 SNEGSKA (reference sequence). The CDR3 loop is CSARLLQGTYGYTF. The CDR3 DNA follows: TGCAGTGCTAGATTACTACAGGGTACCTATGGCTACACCTTC.

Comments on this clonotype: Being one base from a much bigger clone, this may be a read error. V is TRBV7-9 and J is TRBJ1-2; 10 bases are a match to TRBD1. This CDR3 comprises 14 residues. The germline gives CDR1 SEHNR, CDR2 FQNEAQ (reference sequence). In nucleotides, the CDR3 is TGTACCAGCAGCGGCGGACAGGGGGTTAATGGCTACACCTTC. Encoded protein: CTSSGGQGVNGYTF.

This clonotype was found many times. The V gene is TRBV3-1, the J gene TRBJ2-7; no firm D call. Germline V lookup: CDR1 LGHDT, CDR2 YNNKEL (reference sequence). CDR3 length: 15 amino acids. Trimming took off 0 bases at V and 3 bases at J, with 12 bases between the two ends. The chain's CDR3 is CASSQDKDPGYEQYF. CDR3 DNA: TGTGCCAGCAGCCAAGATAAGGACCCTGGCTACGAGCAGTACTTC.

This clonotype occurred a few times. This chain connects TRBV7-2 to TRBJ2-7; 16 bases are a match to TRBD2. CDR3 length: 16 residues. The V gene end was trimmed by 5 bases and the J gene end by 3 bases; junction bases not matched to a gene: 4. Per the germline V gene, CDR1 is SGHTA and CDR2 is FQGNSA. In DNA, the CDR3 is TGTGCCAGCAGCCATGGGACTAGCGGGAGGGTCTACGAGCAGTACTTC. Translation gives CASSHGTSGRVYEQYF.